This is a list of T cell receptor beta chains from one sample in a study of beta chain features in type 1 diabetes. Assay: immunoSEQ multiplex PCR; the TCRdb copy retains only in-frame clones and omits some. The data show almost 350,000 clones, roughly 8.8% seen once. Sequenced material: central memory CD4+ T cells from blood. Every receptor here comes from a man aged 30 to 45 with type 1 diabetes. Both conserved end residues are part of each CDR3. A D gene is named only where the DNA matches it firmly. A row's size may be missing; if present it is once, few, many or a size class.

j_call v_call d_call clone_size cdr3_aa cdr3_nt
TRBJ2-5 TRBV4-1 NA few CASSQGSGTPQETQYF TGCGCCAGCAGCCAAGGTTCCGGGACGCCTCAAGAGACCCAGTACTTC
TRBJ2-7 TRBV7-2 NA NA CASSPAGRRDYEQYF TGTGCCAGCAGCCCTGCGGGTCGGCGAGATTACGAGCAGTACTTC
TRBJ2-7 TRBV6-6 TRBD2 NA CASSTWEGRSYEQYF TGTGCCAGCAGTACGTGGGAGGGCCGCTCCTACGAGCAGTACTTC
TRBJ2-3 TRBV14 NA few CASSQDPRGLLGQYF TGTGCCAGCAGCCAAGATCCCCGCGGCTTGCTGGGGCAGTATTTT
TRBJ2-5 TRBV6-6 NA many CASSRGLGETQYF TGTGCCAGCAGTCGCGGCCTAGGAGAGACCCAGTACTTC
TRBJ2-1 TRBV6-5 NA NA CASSYLGDKGHEQFF TGTGCCAGCAGTTACCTTGGGGACAAGGGACATGAGCAGTTCTTC
TRBJ1-5 TRBV6-5 TRBD1 NA CASSYRQGGNQPQHF TGTGCCAGCAGTTACCGGCAGGGGGGCAATCAGCCCCAGCATTTT
TRBJ2-1 TRBV5-1 TRBD2 NA CASSLGVQRGTNEQFF TGCGCCAGCAGCTTGGGGGTCCAGCGGGGAACCAATGAGCAGTTCTTC
TRBJ1-6 TRBV28 TRBD1 few CASSRRTGNNSPLHF TGTGCCAGCAGTCGACGGACAGGGAATAATTCACCCCTCCACTTT
TRBJ2-7 TRBV29-1 NA NA CSVALRGQNEQYF TGCAGCGTGGCTCTGCGGGGCCAGAACGAGCAGTACTTC
TRBJ1-2 TRBV5-6 TRBD1 NA CASSLGVGTGVNYGYTF TGTGCCAGCAGCTTGGGAGTAGGGACAGGGGTGAACTATGGCTACACCTTC
TRBJ1-5 TRBV10-3 NA few CAISENSNQPQHF TGTGCCATCAGTGAGAACAGCAATCAGCCCCAGCATTTT
TRBJ2-3 TRBV7-2 NA NA CASLPRGWDTQYF TGTGCCAGCCTACCTAGGGGTTGGGATACGCAGTATTTT
TRBJ2-6 TRBV9 NA few CASTGATRTSGANVLTF TGTGCCAGCACCGGCGCTACACGCACCTCTGGGGCCAACGTCCTGACTTTC
TRBJ2-3 TRBV7-8 NA NA CASSALGQGSTDTQYF TGTGCCAGCAGCGCGCTCGGGCAGGGTAGCACAGATACGCAGTATTTT
TRBJ2-7 TRBV6-1 NA many CASSGSRGSSYEQYF TGTGCCAGCAGTGGGTCCCGAGGCAGCTCCTACGAGCAGTACTTC
TRBJ2-2 TRBV19 NA NA CASSTQIPGENTGELFF TGTGCCAGTAGTACCCAAATACCGGGGGAGAACACCGGGGAGCTGTTTTTT
TRBJ2-1 TRBV20-1 NA many CSADSKGEQFF TGCAGTGCGGATTCGAAGGGTGAGCAGTTCTTC
TRBJ2-3 TRBV7-2 NA few CASSLSDRGDTQYF TGTGCCAGCAGCCTTTCAGATCGAGGAGATACGCAGTATTTT
TRBJ2-1 TRBV30 NA NA CAWSVGRGAFGEQFF TGTGCCTGGAGTGTAGGCAGGGGTGCTTTTGGTGAGCAGTTCTTC
TRBJ2-1 TRBV4-3 NA few CASSQVRGGAWDNEQFF TGCGCCAGCAGCCAAGTCCGAGGCGGGGCATGGGATAATGAGCAGTTCTTC
TRBJ2-7 TRBV19 NA NA CASSIATGEEQYF TGTGCCAGTAGTATAGCCACAGGAGAAGAGCAGTACTTC
TRBJ2-3 TRBV11-2 NA few CASSPSSDTQYF TGTGCCAGCAGCCCCTCCTCAGATACGCAGTATTTT
TRBJ1-1 TRBV7-2 NA NA CASRQQGSVAEAFF TGTGCCAGCAGGCAACAGGGTTCCGTCGCTGAAGCTTTCTTT
TRBJ2-7 TRBV28 NA NA CASSRDSTYEQYF TGTGCCAGCAGTCGGGACTCTACCTACGAGCAGTACTTC
TRBJ2-1 TRBV11-3 NA NA CATGAGSHSYNEQFF TGTGCCACCGGGGCCGGCTCCCACTCCTACAATGAGCAGTTCTTC
TRBJ1-1 TRBV27 NA many CASSPRGNTEAFF TGTGCCAGCTCCCCGAGGGGGAACACTGAAGCTTTCTTT
TRBJ1-1 TRBV19 NA NA CASRAGGETEAFF TGTGCCAGTAGGGCCGGGGGGGAAACTGAAGCTTTCTTT
TRBJ2-7 TRBV18 NA few CASSPPTSPYEQYF TGTGCCAGCTCACCACCGACGTCGCCCTACGAGCAGTACTTC
TRBJ2-5 TRBV29-1 NA NA CSVEDLGAVKETQYF TGCAGCGTTGAAGATCTCGGGGCAGTTAAAGAGACCCAGTACTTC
TRBJ2-2 TRBV15 NA once CATSRGWAPGNTGELFF TGTGCCACCAGCAGAGGTTGGGCCCCAGGGAACACCGGGGAGCTGTTTTTT